This TCR beta chain was retrieved from a study of siplizumab effects on memory and regulatory T cells. On this clone: Antigen unknown.

This CDR3 is 14 amino acids long. Germline CDR1 SGHRS, CDR2 YFSETQ. V was pared by 2 bases and J by 0 bases, with 8 bases between. Study-wide results and limits: Alloreactive sequences tracing back to unstimulated CD4+ memory cells fell significantly with siplizumab.

The repertoire was sequenced with immunoSEQ multiplex PCR; TCRdb's copy has only in-frame clones and lacks some. The sample lists about 100,000 clones; roughly 93% were seen once. Sequencing input: non-Treg CD4+ T cells sorted from blood. This clonotype was obtained from a human donor in good health. The rearrangement joins TRBV5-1 to TRBJ2-5; D is perhaps TRBD2 (6 bases). DNA for the CDR3: TGCGCCAGCAGCTTTGGCGGGGACCAAGAGACCCAGTACTTC. Its protein product is CASSFGGDQETQYF.